The present entry profiles one T cell receptor (beta chain) with its context. There are a few counts of this clone. Its recognized antigen is unknown. Base-call qualities are not available, and no considerably larger clone is one nucleotide away. The data stem from a study of beta chain features in type 1 diabetes listed by TCRdb under 2018. Describing the broader study: No differences in mean age, gender distribution, total cell number or subset yield were found between patients and healthy donors. A total of roughly 98,000,000 sorted cells were examined across all samples, and RNA yield correlated strongly with the number of cells per subset. The study compared the TCRB repertoires of sorted circulating CD4+ T cell subsets in recently diagnosed type 1 diabetes patients with those in matched healthy donors. Regulatory and stem cell-like memory subsets were obtained from only 8 patients and about eight healthy donors, while naive and central memory subsets were obtained from all 30 or so donors. On the study overall, not on this receptor specifically: Fewer insertions and more nucleotide deletions at VDJ recombination sites were observed in patients with type 1 diabetes, implying thymic rearrangement abnormalities. Type 1 diabetes patients showed a moderate but significant shortening of TCRB CDR3 length in all four CD4+ subsets. Naive, central memory and regulatory TCRB repertoires appeared to be more similar among patients than among healthy donors. Because the HLA sub-analyses included only small numbers of individuals, any influence of HLA type on TCRB rearrangement was left unresolved. Because cDNA was sequenced instead of genomic DNA, highly expressing activated cells could be over-represented, though the groups showed no difference in activation or CD3 levels. PCR may preferentially amplify shorter templates, but because patient and control samples were amplified and corrected together, any resulting skew would affect both groups equally.

V is cut back by 3 bases and J by 4 bases, with 4 bases in the junction unmatched. Via the germline V gene, CDR1 is SGHRS and CDR2 YFSETQ. The CDR3 numbers 14 residues from cysteine through phenylalanine. Of the read, only the CDR3 DNA is kept; its 42 bases are in frame from base 1. All of the isolated RNA was reverse transcribed with the High Capacity cDNA Reverse Transcription Kit, so expressed TCRB transcripts were sequenced. Deep immunoSEQ sequencing was applied to naive, central memory and regulatory T cell samples, giving an average of approximately 4 million total reads per sample. Sorted cells were lysed in RLT buffer, and RNA was extracted using DNase-treated RNeasy Micro or Mini kits according to cell number. To prevent cross-contamination, each cell subset was processed individually, whereas patient and healthy donor samples were processed jointly. Using the immunoSEQ multiplex PCR, TCRB sequences were amplified from cDNA into 87-bp fragments spanning the CDR3 region. Amplicons were sequenced on the Illumina HiSeq platform. On the study's bioinformatics: PCR bias was corrected computationally using synthetic template baselines, and reads within Hamming distance 2 were collapsed, with unmergeable singletons discarded. Reads were aligned against IMGT so that V, D and J genes, CDR3 length and insertions or deletions at six rearrangement sites could be assigned. Within each subset, clonotype counts were normalized to sorted cell number, and only after that were true diversity and Gini coefficients computed with the tcR R package. The overlap coefficient, calculated on TCRB nucleotide sequences, was used to measure repertoire sharing. The clones in this table, taken by TCRdb from immuneACCESS, are in-frame only. Not every clone is retained; where verified, under half of the shortfall comes from an unresolved V gene, and the cause of the rest is unknown. The V and J calls and clone size are taken from that table; D and trimming were inferred from the DNA. For this sample the table gives about 160,000 clones, of which about 8.3% were detected only once. The ten largest clones represent around 0.5% of the sample.

Each donor gave one peripheral blood draw, averaging roughly 100 mL, which was collected into heparinised tubes. A BD FACSAria II and a panel including CD45RO, CCR7, CD25, CD127, CD95 and CD27 were used to sort naive, central memory, regulatory and stem cell-like memory CD4+ T cells. All sorted populations exceeded 95% purity. PBMCs were isolated right away by Lymphoprep density gradient centrifugation and were stained directly, without culture. To minimize batch effects, samples were stained and sorted in pairs, one healthy donor with one patient per experiment. This receptor was taken from a woman aged 18-29 years with type 1 diabetes. Sequenced sample: central memory CD4+ T cells from blood. The rearrangement joined TRBV5-1 to TRBJ2-7; 10 bases in the middle match TRBD1. The CDR3 region reads CASSSGQGLYEQYF. The DNA sequence is TGCGCCAGCAGCTCGGGACAGGGGTTATACGAGCAGTACTTC.